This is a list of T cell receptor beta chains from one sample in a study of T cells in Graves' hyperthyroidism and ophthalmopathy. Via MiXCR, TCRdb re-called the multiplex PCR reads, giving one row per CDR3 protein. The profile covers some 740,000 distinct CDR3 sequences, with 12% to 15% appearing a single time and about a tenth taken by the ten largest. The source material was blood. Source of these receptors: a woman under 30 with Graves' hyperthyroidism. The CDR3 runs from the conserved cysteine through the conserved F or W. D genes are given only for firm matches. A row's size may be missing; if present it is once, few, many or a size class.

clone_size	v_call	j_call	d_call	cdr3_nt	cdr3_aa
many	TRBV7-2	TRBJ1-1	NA	TGTGCCAGCAGCCCCCTTAAGGCCCGCCCTACTGAAGCTTTCTTT	CASSPLKARPTEAFF
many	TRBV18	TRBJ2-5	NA	TGTGCCAGCTCACCACCCCAAGAGACCCAGTACTTC	CASSPPQETQYF
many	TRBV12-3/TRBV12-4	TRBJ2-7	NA	TGTGCCAGCAGCCGCGGACCCCACTACGAGCAGTACTTC	CASSRGPHYEQYF
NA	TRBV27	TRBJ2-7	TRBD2	TGTGCCAGCAGTTTATCGATCCTAGCGGGTGCCTACGAGCAGTACTTC	CASSLSILAGAYEQYF
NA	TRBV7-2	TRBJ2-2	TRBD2	TGTGCCAGCGGCTCAGCTACCCAACTAGCGGGAGGGCCTGGCGGGGAGCTGTTTTTT	CASGSATQLAGGPGGELFF
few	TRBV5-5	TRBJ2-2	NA	TGTGCCAGCAGCTTACAGGTGGGGAACACCGGGGAGCTGTTTTTT	CASSLQVGNTGELFF
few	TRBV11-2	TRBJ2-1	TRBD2	TGTGCCAGCAGCAGGGGTAGCGGGAGGGCGGTTGAGCAGTTCTTC	CASSRGSGRAVEQFF
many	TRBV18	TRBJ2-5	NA	TGTGCCAGCTCACCATTGTTGGAGACCCAGTACTTC	CASSPLLETQYF
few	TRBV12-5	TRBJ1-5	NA	TGTGCTAGTGGTCTAGGAAATCAGCCCCAGCATTTT	CASGLGNQPQHF
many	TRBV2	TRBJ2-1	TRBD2	TGTGCCAGCAGGGATGGACTAGCGGGAGTTCGTGAGCAGTTCTTC	CASRDGLAGVREQFF
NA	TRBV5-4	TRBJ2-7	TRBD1	TGCGCCAGCAGCAACCGGGACAGGGGGCACGAGCAGTACTTC	CASSNRDRGHEQYF
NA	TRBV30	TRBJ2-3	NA	TGTGCCTGGGGCGTTGGGCCTTCACAGTATTTT	CAWGVGPSQYF
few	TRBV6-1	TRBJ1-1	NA	TGTGCCAGCAGTCCCAAGAACACTGAAGCTTTCTTT	CASSPKNTEAFF
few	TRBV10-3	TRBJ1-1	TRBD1	TGTGCCATCAGTGCGCTTGGGGACAGCCCCATGAACACTGAAGCTTTCTTT	CAISALGDSPMNTEAFF
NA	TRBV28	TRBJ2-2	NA	TGTGCCAGCGAGAAGGAAACAGGGCGGACCGGGGAGCTGTTTTTT	CASEKETGRTGELFF
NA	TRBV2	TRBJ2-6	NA	TGTGCCAGCTGGGGGTTTCGCGGGGCCAACGTCCTGACTTTC	CASWGFRGANVLTF
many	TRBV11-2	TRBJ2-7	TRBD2	TGTGCCAGCAGCTTTGGACTAGCGGGGACCCTCTACGAGCAGTACTTC	CASSFGLAGTLYEQYF
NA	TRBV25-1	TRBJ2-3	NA	TGTGCCAGCAGTGAGCTGGCGGTCGATACGCAGTATTTT	CASSELAVDTQYF
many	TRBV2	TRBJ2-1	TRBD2	TGTGCCAGCAGTTATAGCGGGAGGGGTTACAATGAGCAGTTCTTC	CASSYSGRGYNEQFF
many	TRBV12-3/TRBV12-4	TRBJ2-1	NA	TGTGCCAGCAGTCTAGCGCTGCTGGGCAGGAATGAGCAGTTCTTC	CASSLALLGRNEQFF